The 32 T cell receptor beta chains below come from one sample, sequenced in a study of monozygotic twins with inflammatory bowel disease. TCRdb re-called the 5' RACE reads; one entry per CDR3 protein, DNA not given. This table lists approximately 400,000 distinct CDR3 sequences. Sequencing was performed on blood. The receptors here all came from a human donor with ulcerative colitis or Crohn's disease, or a healthy co-twin of an affected twin (not recorded which).

This chain uses TRBV6-2 or TRBV6-3 with TRBJ2-3; the D call of TRBD2 rests on TCRdb alone, since no DNA is present to check it. CDR3 length equals 14 residues. Germline V CDR1 and CDR2: MNHEY, SVGEGT. The CDR3: CASSYGAPTDTQYF.

The chain carries TRBV20-1 and TRBJ2-7; there is no DNA to check the TCRdb D call of TRBD2. From germline, CDR1 is DFQATT and CDR2 SNEGSKA (reference sequence). This CDR3 has 14 residues. The CDR3 protein is CSASRGRMAREQYF.

V gene TRBV9 combines with J gene TRBJ2-7. Germline CDR1 and CDR2: SGDLS and YYNGEE. The CDR3 contains 11 residues. The CDR3 here is CASSDSNEQYF.

The genes are TRBV11-1 and TRBJ2-1; TCRdb gives TRBD1 as the D gene, but with no DNA this cannot be confirmed. Germline V gives CDR1 SGHAT, CDR2 FQDESV (reference sequence). CDR3 length: 19 amino acids. The chain's CDR3 is CASSLSRDTYSSSYNEQFF.

The CDR3: CASRSFSVGFGTEAFF. The V gene is TRBV27, the J gene TRBJ1-1. CDR1 is MNHEY and CDR2 is SMNVEV in the germline V gene (reference sequence). The CDR3 length is 16 residues.

The rearrangement joins TRBV6-2 or TRBV6-3 to TRBJ2-5. Germline V gene data show CDR1 as MNHEY and CDR2 as SVGEGT. This CDR3 has 11 residues. CDR3: CASSYGETQYF.

The chain links TRBV19 to TRBJ1-1; with no DNA, the TCRdb D assignment of TRBD1 cannot be verified. The CDR3 runs 14 residues. CDR1 and CDR2 (germline): LNHDA, SQIVND (reference sequence). The CDR3 loop reads CASSPTGSGTEAFF.

The chain carries TRBV7-2 and TRBJ2-1; TCRdb indicates TRBD1, and absent DNA this call remains unverified. The CDR3 has 15 amino acids. CDR1 and CDR2 from the germline V gene are SGHTA and FQGNSA. CDR3 sequence reads: CASSLSAGASNEQFF.

The V and J genes are TRBV7-6 and TRBJ2-7; TCRdb gives TRBD2 as the D gene, but with no DNA this cannot be confirmed. Germline V gene data show CDR1 as SGHVS and CDR2 as FNYEAQ. The CDR3 totals 15 residues. This CDR3 is CASSLDLAGPYEQYF.

V usage is TRBV29-1 and J usage is TRBJ1-3. Germline CDR1 is SQVTM and CDR2 is ANQGSEA. The CDR3 runs to 11 residues. CDR3 amino acids: CSARAGNTIYF.

The chain uses TRBV7-9 and TRBJ2-3. Germline V CDR1 and CDR2: SEHNR, FQNEAQ (reference sequence). The CDR3 spans 15 residues. The CDR3 loop reads CASRTEKFITDTQYF.

The V call is TRBV6-6, the J call TRBJ1-2. The CDR3 has 13 residues. Germline V gene sequence: CDR1 MNHNY, CDR2 SVGAGI (reference sequence). The CDR3 loop reads CASSSLMGYGYTF.

The gene calls are TRBV28 and TRBJ2-7; the TCRdb D gene call, TRBD1, has no DNA to confirm it. CDR1 is MDHEN, CDR2 SYDVKM, per germline. This CDR3 has 12 residues. The CDR3 sequence: CASSPHVNEQYF.

The rearrangement uses TRBV10-3 and TRBJ2-3; as DNA is missing, the TRBD1 call by TCRdb cannot be tested. Germline values: CDR1 ENHRY, CDR2 SYGVKD. This CDR3 has 13 amino acids. This CDR3 is CAHGGGLTDTQYF.

The V gene is TRBV6-1, the J gene TRBJ1-4; TCRdb calls TRBD1, which cannot be checked without DNA. The CDR3 is 14 amino acids. CDR1 is MNHNS and CDR2 is SASEGT in the germline V gene. CDR3 amino acids: CASRRTGSNEKLFF.

The chain employs TRBV6-7 and TRBJ1-6. TRBV6-7 is known as an ORF, though its function is uncertain. This CDR3 region has 16 residues. This chain's CDR3 is CASSYFSTGRETPLHF.

The genes are TRBV5-1 and TRBJ1-1; TCRdb's D call of TRBD1 is untestable without DNA. Germline CDR1 reads SGHRS; CDR2 reads YFSETQ. This CDR3 contains 15 residues. CDR3 residues: CASSLYGNPNTEAFF.

The V gene is TRBV5-1, the J gene TRBJ1-2; the TCRdb D gene call, TRBD1, has no DNA to confirm it. The CDR3 spans 15 residues. In germline, CDR1 is SGHRS, CDR2 YFSETQ. The CDR3 region is CASSLMTGRGYGYTF.

The chain is built from TRBV7-9 and TRBJ1-6; absent DNA, TCRdb's TRBD1 call cannot be checked. Per the germline V gene, CDR1 is SEHNR and CDR2 is FQNEAQ (reference sequence). This CDR3 spans 15 amino acids. The CDR3 sequence: CASSPGQGSNSPLHF.

The chain employs TRBV7-2 and TRBJ2-7; TCRdb reports TRBD2, a call that lacks DNA to check it against. CDR3 length equals 13 residues. Germline V gene data show CDR1 as SGHTA and CDR2 as FQGNSA. CDR3 residues: CASRGPANYEQYF. The variable domain in full, completed from reference TRBV7-2 and TRBJ2-7, reads GAGVSQSPSNKVTEKGKDVELRCDPISGHTALYWYRQSLGQGLEFLIYFQGNSAPDKSGLPSDRFSAERTGGSVSTLTIQRTQQEDSAVYLCASRGPANYEQYFGPGTRLTVT.

The chain links TRBV20-1 to TRBJ2-5; the TRBD1 assignment by TCRdb is unverifiable without DNA. This CDR3 has 13 amino acids. Germline CDR1 DFQATT, CDR2 SNEGSKA (reference sequence). CDR3 sequence: CSAREGGQETQYF.

The J gene is TRBJ2-2, the V gene TRBV6-5; with no DNA, the TCRdb D assignment of TRBD2 cannot be verified. This CDR3 has 19 residues. Germline lookup yields CDR1 MNHEY and CDR2 SVGAGI. CDR3: CASSYSRSSGRGDTGELFF.

This sequence joins TRBV7-2 and TRBJ2-3. This CDR3 is 12 amino acids long. CDR1 is SGHTA, CDR2 FQGNSA, per germline. CDR3 region: CASRENTDTQYF. The variable domain in full, completed from reference TRBV7-2 and TRBJ2-3, reads GAGVSQSPSNKVTEKGKDVELRCDPISGHTALYWYRQSLGQGLEFLIYFQGNSAPDKSGLPSDRFSAERTGGSVSTLTIQRTQQEDSAVYLCASRENTDTQYFGPGTRLTVL.

The J gene is TRBJ2-3, the V gene TRBV3-1; TCRdb gives TRBD2 as the D gene, but with no DNA this cannot be confirmed. The germline CDR1 and CDR2 sequences are LGHDT and YNNKEL (reference sequence). The CDR3 totals 16 residues. CDR3 sequence: CASSHLTSGSADTQYF.

The chain recombines TRBV4-1 with TRBJ1-1; lacking DNA, the TRBD1 call made by TCRdb goes unchecked. The germline CDR1 and CDR2 sequences are MGHRA and YSYEKL. The length of the CDR3 is 14 residues. CDR3 residues: CASRKTGTNTEAFF.

The chain combines TRBV5-1 with TRBJ1-4. The germline gives CDR1 SGHRS, CDR2 YFSETQ. This CDR3 comprises 15 residues. This CDR3 reads CASSLEARRNEKLFF.

The V call is TRBV5-1, the J call TRBJ2-1; there is no DNA to check the TCRdb D call of TRBD1. Germline CDR1 SGHRS, CDR2 YFSETQ. This CDR3 spans 14 amino acids. CDR3 in amino acids: CASSLEQGVDEQFF.

V usage is TRBV5-1 and J usage is TRBJ2-1; as DNA is missing, the TRBD1 call by TCRdb cannot be tested. Looked up from germline, CDR1 is SGHRS and CDR2 is YFSETQ. This CDR3 is 16 amino acids long. The CDR3 here is CASSLAAGAPYNEQFF.

The chain joins TRBV10-3 to TRBJ2-7. The CDR3 sequence is 11 residues long. The germline V gene encodes CDR1 ENHRY and CDR2 SYGVKD. The CDR3 sequence: CAISGGYEQYF.

V and J are TRBV15 and TRBJ2-7; TCRdb selects TRBD2, and the lack of DNA leaves this call unchecked. CDR3 length equals 13 residues. The V gene's germline CDR1 is LNHNV and CDR2 YYDKDF (reference sequence). CDR3: CATRGSGRDEQYF.

V and J are TRBV3-1 and TRBJ1-1. From germline, CDR1 is LGHDT and CDR2 YNNKEL (reference sequence). The CDR3 is made up of 14 amino acids. The CDR3 spells CASSQSQKNTEAFF.

The V and J genes are TRBV24-1 and TRBJ2-3; the TCRdb call, TRBD1, lacks DNA for checking. The CDR3 consists of 16 residues. Germline CDR1 is KGHDR and CDR2 is SFDVKD. The CDR3 reads CATSDLQAGARDTQYF.